What follows are 20 T cell receptor beta chains derived from one specimen sequenced in a study of T cells in Graves' hyperthyroidism and ophthalmopathy. Regions amplified from RNA transcripts were the TCR beta CDR3 regions. The HTBI primer set drove a first-round RT-PCR of the TCR CDR3. TCRdb reprocessed the multiplex PCR reads via MiXCR and lists one record per CDR3 protein. The sample comprises around 700,000 distinct CDR3 sequences, about 19% of which are singletons, and over 15% rests with the top ten. The sequencing sample was made of blood. These receptors originate from a woman in her forties or fifties with Graves' hyperthyroidism that later progressed to Graves' ophthalmopathy.

V is TRBV24-1 and J is TRBJ2-2; TRBD1 agrees at 11 bases. The CDR3 sequence is 14 residues long. With V trimmed by 10 bases and J by 6 bases, 6 bases remained unmatched. From germline, CDR1 is KGHDR and CDR2 SFDVKD. Written as DNA, the CDR3 is TGTGCCACAAGAGGACAGGGGGCATCCGGGGAGCTGTTTTTT. Translated: CATRGQGASGELFF.

This clonotype was seen ten or more times. The chain uses TRBV7-2 and TRBJ2-5, with 9 bases identical to TRBD2. Germline CDR1 reads SGHTA; CDR2 reads FQGNSA. The V segment lost 4 bases and the J segment 9 bases; nucleotides outside the gene matches: 9. CDR3 length: 14 residues. CDR3 nucleotides: TGTGCCAGCAGCTCGGGGACCGCGGGGGGGGCCCAGTACTTC. Translated: CASSSGTAGGAQYF. Full variable domain (remainder filled in from reference TRBV7-2 and TRBJ2-5): GAGVSQSPSNKVTEKGKDVELRCDPISGHTALYWYRQSLGQGLEFLIYFQGNSAPDKSGLPSDRFSAERTGGSVSTLTIQRTQQEDSAVYLCASSSGTAGGAQYFGPGTRLLVL.

The CDR3: CATSRDRRGRPDTQYF. CDR3 nucleotides: TGTGCCACCAGCAGAGATCGAAGGGGGCGGCCAGATACGCAGTATTTT. The rearrangement links TRBV15 to TRBJ2-3, with TRBD1 matching over 7 bases. The CDR3 totals 16 residues. The V gene end was trimmed by 0 bases and the J gene end by 4 bases; junction bases not matched to a gene: 7. Germline V gene lookup returns CDR1 LNHNV and CDR2 YYDKDF (reference sequence).

There are many counts of this clonotype. The CDR3 here is CASSLERVTEAFF. CDR3 DNA: TGTGCCAGCAGCTTAGAGAGGGTCACTGAAGCTTTCTTT. The V gene is TRBV7-6, the J gene TRBJ1-1; D gene uncertain. V lost 1 base and J 4 bases, leaving 7 bases between the germline ends. The CDR3 has 13 residues. Germline loops: CDR1 SGHVS, CDR2 FNYEAQ. Together with reference TRBV7-6 and TRBJ1-1, the CDR3 gives the full variable domain: GAGVSQSPRYKVTKRGQDVALRCDPISGHVSLYWYRQALGQGPEFLTYFNYEAQQDKSGLPNDRFSAERPEGSISTLTIQRTEQRDSAMYRCASSLERVTEAFFGQGTRLTVV.

This clonotype came up many times. CDR3 coding DNA: TGTGCCAGCAGTCCAGGGACAGTCAGCACAGATACGCAGTATTTT. It translates to CASSPGTVSTDTQYF. The chain employs TRBV27 and TRBJ2-3; 7 bases are shared with TRBD1. The CDR3 has 15 residues. J was trimmed by 0 bases and V by 5 bases; bases with no gene match: 5. Germline CDR1 is MNHEY and CDR2 is SMNVEV (reference sequence).

This clonotype was recorded once. The V and J genes are TRBV10-3 and TRBJ1-2, with D uncertain. CDR1 and CDR2 from the germline V gene are ENHRY and SYGVKD. This CDR3 comprises 14 residues. The germline V and J ends were trimmed by 3 bases and 7 bases, with 15 bases remaining between them. CDR3 DNA sequence: TGTGCCATCAGTGAAAGGGCAGCCCAAGGTGGCTACACCTTC. Translating it yields CAISERAAQGGYTF.

The CDR3 DNA reads as TGTGCCAGCAGTAAGATGAACACTGAAGCTTTCTTT. It encodes CASSKMNTEAFF. The chain recombines TRBV27 with TRBJ1-1; D is unresolved. In germline, CDR1 is MNHEY, CDR2 SMNVEV (reference sequence). Trimming removed 5 bases at V and 0 bases at J, with 4 bases between. The CDR3 is 12 residues long.

This sequence joins TRBV29-1 and TRBJ2-7, with 11 bases fitting TRBD1. Germline CDR1 reads SQVTM; CDR2 reads ANQGSEA. The CDR3 contains 15 residues. J was trimmed by 5 bases and V by 5 bases; bases with no gene match: 11. The CDR3 spells CSVLGTGGTSNEQYF. CDR3 in DNA: TGCAGCGTTTTAGGGACAGGGGGAACGTCCAACGAGCAGTACTTC.

V is TRBV30 and J is TRBJ2-3, with 10 bases aligning to TRBD2. Germline CDR1 GTSNPN, CDR2 SVGIG (reference sequence). The CDR3 is 15 residues long. V lost 4 bases and J lost 2; bases outside the gene matches: 6. CDR3 residues: CAWTTSGLPTDTQYF. As DNA, the CDR3 is TGTGCCTGGACGACTAGCGGGCTACCCACAGATACGCAGTATTTT.

This clonotype was detected a few times. This rearrangement joins TRBV10-2 to TRBJ2-1; the match to TRBD1 covers 8 bases. Germline lookup yields CDR1 WSHSY and CDR2 SAAADI. This CDR3 is 15 amino acids long. Losses at the gene ends were 7 bases for V and 4 bases for J; bases not matched to a gene: 9. DNA of the CDR3: TGCGCCAGCACCCGTCAAGGACAGGGATACAATGAGCAGTTCTTC. Protein product: CASTRQGQGYNEQFF.

This clonotype was counted at least ten times. The J gene is TRBJ1-1, the V gene TRBV7-9; TRBD1 is a possible D gene (6 bases). CDR3 size: 12 residues. In germline, CDR1 is SEHNR, CDR2 FQNEAQ (reference sequence). V lost 7 bases and J lost 4, with 10 bases in between. The CDR3 nucleotides are TGTGCCAGCAAGGGGGATCGCACTGAAGCTTTCTTT. The encoded protein is CASKGDRTEAFF.

With regard to this clonotype: At one of its ends the junction is not consistent with the germline gene, which may arise from a read error. The chain has TRBV14 and TRBJ1-1; D gene ambiguous. This CDR3 is 15 amino acids long. The germline V gene encodes CDR1 SGHDN and CDR2 FVKESK. The CDR3 loop is CASNPPWLLNTEALF. The CDR3 nucleotides are TGTGCCAGCAACCCTCCATGGTTATTGAACACTGAAGCTCTCTTT.

In this sample, this clonotype turned up a few times. V gene TRBV6-1 combines with J gene TRBJ1-2, with TRBD1 matching over 10 bases. The CDR3 has 13 amino acids. Germline-derived CDR1 and CDR2 are MNHNS and SASEGT. V was clipped by 8 bases and J by 7 bases; unmatched bases: 7. This CDR3 reads CASGDRGPFGYTF. CDR3 bases: TGTGCCAGCGGGGACAGGGGCCCGTTTGGCTACACCTTC.

This clonotype was recorded at least ten times. This chain connects TRBV5-6 to TRBJ1-1, with D unresolved. CDR1 is SGHDT, CDR2 YYEEEE, per germline. Trimming took off 1 base at V and 3 bases at J, with 10 bases between the two ends. The CDR3 covers 14 residues. Here the CDR3 DNA reads TGTGCCAGCAGCTTGTCCGGGGTTGACACTGAAGCTTTCTTT. Encoded protein: CASSLSGVDTEAFF.

Only a few counts were recorded for this clonotype. The CDR3 DNA is TGTGCCAGCAGCTTAGTTAGGTTAGCGGGGCAAGAGACCCAGTACTTC. This translates into CASSLVRLAGQETQYF. This chain joins TRBV7-8 and TRBJ2-5, with TRBD2 identical over 8 bases. There are 16 residues in the CDR3. Trimming cost V 1 base and J 2 bases; bases outside gene matches: 6. Germline CDR1 and CDR2: SGHVS and FQNEAQ.

This chain links TRBV6-2 or TRBV6-3 with TRBJ1-1; D remains ambiguous. V was cut by 2 bases and J by 2 bases, with 12 bases left in between. Germline V gives CDR1 MNHEY, CDR2 SVGEGT. The CDR3 consists of 15 residues. CDR3 sequence: CASSYLGNSNTEAFF. The DNA of the CDR3 is TGTGCCAGCAGTTACCTGGGGAACAGTAACACTGAAGCTTTCTTT.

This clonotype has ten or more counts. The V gene is TRBV7-6, the J gene TRBJ2-3; 11 bases align to TRBD2. The CDR3 is 16 amino acids. The V gene end was trimmed by 5 bases and the J gene end by 5 bases; junction bases not matched to a gene: 9. CDR1 and CDR2 from the germline V gene are SGHVS and FNYEAQ. CDR3 in DNA: TGTGCCAGCAGCCCCATGACTAGCGGGAATGGAGATACGCAGTATTTT. Amino acid sequence: CASSPMTSGNGDTQYF.

The chain combines TRBV6-1 with TRBJ1-2, with D possibly matching TRBD1 (6 bases). V was trimmed by 6 bases and J by 2 bases, leaving 13 bases between them. This CDR3 spans 14 amino acids. Germline V gene lookup returns CDR1 MNHNS and CDR2 SASEGT. CDR3 DNA sequence: TGTGCCAGCAGGGCAGGGGCTACGAACTATGGCTACACCTTC. Translation gives CASRAGATNYGYTF.

The rearrangement uses TRBV25-1 and TRBJ1-1; 7 bases are a match to TRBD1. The junction had 3 bases not matched to a gene; V was cut back by 2 bases and J by 3 bases. This CDR3 region has 14 residues. CDR1 and CDR2 from the germline V gene are MGHDK and SYGVNS. This CDR3 is CASSETGAYTEAFF. CDR3 coding DNA: TGTGCCAGCAGTGAAACAGGGGCCTACACTGAAGCTTTCTTT.

The CDR3 region has the DNA TGTGCCAGCAGTCCAGAACCTACAGAGTACCAAGAGACCCAGTACTTC. Residues: CASSPEPTEYQETQYF. The V gene is TRBV6-1, the J gene TRBJ2-5; D uncertain. The germline V and J ends were trimmed by 5 bases and 0 bases, with 16 bases remaining between them. The CDR3 is 16 residues long. Per the germline V gene, CDR1 is MNHNS and CDR2 is SASEGT.